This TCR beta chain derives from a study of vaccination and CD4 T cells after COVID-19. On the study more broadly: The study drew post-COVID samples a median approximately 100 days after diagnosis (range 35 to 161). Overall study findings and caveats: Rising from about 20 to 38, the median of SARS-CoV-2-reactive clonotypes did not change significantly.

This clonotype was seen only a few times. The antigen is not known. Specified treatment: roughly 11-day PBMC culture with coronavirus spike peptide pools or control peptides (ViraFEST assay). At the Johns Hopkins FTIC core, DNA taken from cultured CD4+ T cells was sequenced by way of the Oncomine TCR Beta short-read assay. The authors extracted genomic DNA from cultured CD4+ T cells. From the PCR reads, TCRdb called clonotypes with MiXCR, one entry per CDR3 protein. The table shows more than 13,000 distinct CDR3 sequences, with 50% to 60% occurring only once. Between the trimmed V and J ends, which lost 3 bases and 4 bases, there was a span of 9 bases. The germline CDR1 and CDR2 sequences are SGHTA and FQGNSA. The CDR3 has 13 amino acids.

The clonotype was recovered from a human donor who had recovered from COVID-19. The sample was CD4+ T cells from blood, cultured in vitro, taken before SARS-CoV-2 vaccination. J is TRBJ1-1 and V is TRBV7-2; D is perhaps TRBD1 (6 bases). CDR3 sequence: CASSFSGATEAFF. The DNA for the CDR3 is TGTGCCAGCAGCTTTTCAGGGGCCACTGAAGCTTTCTTT.